The source of this T cell receptor beta chain is a study of shared clonotypes between healthy human individuals. The CDR3 loop spans 12 amino acids. CDR1 and CDR2 from the germline V gene are MGHRA and YSYEKL. V shed 5 bases and J shed 6 bases, with 7 bases lying between them. Some clones are missing from TCRdb's copy, which holds only in-frame ones; the method was immunoSEQ multiplex PCR. The sample carries over 1.4 million clones, roughly 96% recorded once. This chain uses TRBV4-1 with TRBJ2-2; D possibly matches TRBD1 or TRBD2 (5 bases each). This receptor was taken from a man aged 30 to 39 in good health. The sequencing sample was made of naive CD4+ T cells sorted from blood. The subset was: CD45RA+ positively selected. The CDR3: CASSGTSGELFF. CDR3 nucleotide sequence: TGCGCCAGCAGCGGGACGTCCGGGGAGCTGTTTTTT.